This TCR beta chain was profiled in a study of T cells in tuberculosis. Produced via immunoSEQ multiplex PCR; TCRdb's table is partial and in-frame only. The sample lists nearly 35,000 clones, roughly nine tenths occurring once. Tuberculin skin test and IGRA determined adolescents' latent tuberculosis status at entry. CDR1 and CDR2 from the germline V gene are MGHRA and YSYEKL. V gave up 0 bases and J gave up 7 bases; unmatched junction bases: 10. The CDR3 covers 18 residues. This TCR was recovered from a donor between 10 and 35 years old with latent tuberculosis or without tuberculosis infection. Sequencing was done on a sample of PBMCs. The rearrangement links TRBV4-1 to TRBJ2-1; 12 bases map to TRBD2. The CDR3 DNA is TGCGCCAGCAGCCAAGACCCCCCGACTAGCGGGGGCTTGAATGAGCAGTTCTTC. Its protein is CASSQDPPTSGGLNEQFF.